This TCR beta chain is drawn from a study of T cell responses to AZD1222 COVID-19 vaccine. General study results and limits: The number of AZD1222 recipients seropositive at baseline was only five to seven.

This CDR3 has 16 residues. Method: immunoSEQ multiplex PCR; TCRdb's copy keeps in-frame clones and lacks some. The table lists around 180,000 clones, over 75% of them singletons. On this clone itself: What it recognizes is unknown.

The chain uses TRBV21-1 and TRBJ2-7; the D call in the table, TRBD1, was not verified against the DNA. TRBV21-1 is a listed pseudogene. The sample consisted of peripheral blood, taken on day 0 of AZD1222 vaccination. This receptor was obtained from an adult in good health. The CDR3: CASSKSTRGRGHEQYF. In nucleotides, the CDR3 is TGTGCCAGCAGCAAATCCACAAGGGGCAGGGGGCACGAGCAGTACTTC.